This T cell receptor beta chain originates from a study of early T cells in non-severe SARS-CoV-2 infection. A single record per CDR3 protein comes from TCRdb applying MiXCR to the 5' RACE reads. This table has over 30,000 distinct CDR3 sequences, roughly 8% appearing once. Source: whole blood, taken at baseline. This receptor was taken from an adult who was a healthcare worker with PCR-confirmed SARS-CoV-2 infection or an uninfected control (not recorded which).

CDR3 amino acids: CASSLGDRKANTEAFF. CDR3 nucleotides: TGCGCCAGCAGCTTGGGAGACAGGAAAGCGAACACTGAAGCTTTCTTT. This sequence joins TRBV5-1 and TRBJ1-1; D possibly corresponds to TRBD1 (6 bases). Germline V gene sequence: CDR1 SGHRS, CDR2 YFSETQ. Trimming cost V 0 bases and J 1 base, with 13 bases left between them. CDR3 length equals 16 residues.